Sequencing of this T cell receptor (beta chain) was carried out in a study of T cells after yellow fever vaccination. General observations from the study: Sorted repertoires could include abundant contaminating clonotypes from bulk cells.

Details on this clonotype: The antigen is unknown.

A process of 5'RACE template switching, which added a universal primer site and UMIs, was used to make TCR cDNA. TCRdb ran MiXCR on the 5' RACE reads and lists one entry per CDR3 protein. The table lists some 550,000 distinct CDR3 sequences, roughly 21% of them singletons. This CDR3 is 16 amino acids long. V dropped 6 bases and J dropped 0 bases, with 15 bases sitting between them. CDR1 is MNHEY and CDR2 is SMNVEV in the germline V gene (reference sequence). The sample consisted of PBMCs, taken 15 days after the yellow fever booster vaccination. V usage is TRBV27 and J usage is TRBJ2-1; TRBD2 might be the D (6 bases). This sequence originates from a young man who received the YFV17D yellow fever vaccine. The CDR3 protein is CASSPAVGGSYNEQFF. In DNA, the CDR3 is TGTGCCAGCAGCCCGGCAGTGGGGGGCTCCTACAATGAGCAGTTCTTC.